Listed here are 3 T cell receptor beta chains from one sample, sequenced in a study of technical replicates of blood from a few donors. Produced via immunoSEQ multiplex PCR; TCRdb's table is partial and in-frame only. The table lists about 83,000 clones, around 96% of them singletons. The source material was T cells isolated from PBMCs. The receptors originated from a human donor in good health.

This clone showed up just once. J is TRBJ2-2 and V is TRBV4-3; 9 bases map to TRBD2. Germline V gene lookup returns CDR1 LGHNA and CDR2 YSLEER. The CDR3 is made up of 18 amino acids. J lost 5 bases, V lost 3 bases, and 13 bases had no gene match. Here the CDR3 reads CASSHLMVASGNTGELFF. As DNA, the CDR3 is TGCGCCAGCAGCCACCTCATGGTCGCTAGCGGGAATACCGGGGAGCTGTTTTTT.

V and J are TRBV10-3 and TRBJ2-2; 7 nucleotides agree with TRBD1. The length of the CDR3 is 17 residues. After removal of 6 bases from V and 3 bases from J, the junction contained 13 bases not matched to a gene. Germline V lookup: CDR1 ENHRY, CDR2 SYGVKD. The CDR3 protein is CAISDWDSPEDTGELFF. The CDR3 DNA follows: TGTGCCATCAGCGACTGGGACAGCCCTGAGGACACCGGGGAGCTGTTTTTT.

V gene TRBV28 combines with J gene TRBJ1-4; 7 nucleotides align to TRBD1. V was pared by 5 bases and J by 3 bases, with 9 bases of the junction left unmatched. CDR3 length equals 16 residues. Looked up from germline, CDR1 is MDHEN and CDR2 is SYDVKM. CDR3 in DNA: TGTGCCAGCAGTCTCCGGGAGGGGGCTTCTAATGAAAAACTGTTTTTT. It specifies CASSLREGASNEKLFF.